Here is one TCR beta chain with its context. The CDR3 length is 15 residues. Trimming shortened V by 1 base and J by 0 bases, and 7 bases separated the two germline ends. CDR1 is DFQATT, CDR2 SNEGSKA, per germline (reference sequence). The sample comes from a study of T cells after yellow fever vaccination. About the research overall: Preparation of the low-cell-number fractions used SMART-Seq v4 Ultra Low Input.

Making TCR cDNA involved 5'RACE template switching, which added UMIs and a universal primer site. Using its own MiXCR run on the 5' RACE reads, TCRdb lists one record per CDR3 protein. The data contain a few hundred thousand distinct CDR3 sequences, around 17% of them singletons. The receptor's source is a man younger than 35 who received the YFV17D yellow fever vaccine. Sequencing used PBMCs, obtained 5 days after the first yellow fever vaccination. The chain carries TRBV20-1 and TRBJ2-6, with TRBD2 as a possible D gene (6 bases). The CDR3 here is CSARVGGSGANVLTF. Written as DNA, the CDR3 is TGCAGTGCTAGAGTGGGGGGCTCTGGGGCCAACGTCCTGACTTTC.